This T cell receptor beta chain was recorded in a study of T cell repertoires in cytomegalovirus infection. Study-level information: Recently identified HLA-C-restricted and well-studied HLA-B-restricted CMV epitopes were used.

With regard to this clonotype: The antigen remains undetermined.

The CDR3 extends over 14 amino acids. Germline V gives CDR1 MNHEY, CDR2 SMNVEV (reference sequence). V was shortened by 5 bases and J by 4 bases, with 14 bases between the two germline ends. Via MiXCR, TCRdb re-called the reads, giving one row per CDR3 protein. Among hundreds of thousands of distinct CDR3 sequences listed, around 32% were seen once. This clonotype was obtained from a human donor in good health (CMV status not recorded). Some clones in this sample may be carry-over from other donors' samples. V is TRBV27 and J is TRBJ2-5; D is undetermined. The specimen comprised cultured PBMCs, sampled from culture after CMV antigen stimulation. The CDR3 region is CASSPLLSRETQYF. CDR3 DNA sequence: TGTGCCAGCAGTCCTCTTTTGAGTAGAGAGACCCAGTACTTC.